This T cell receptor (beta chain) was retrieved from a study of CD8+ T cells in alopecia areata. The CDR3 loop spans 17 amino acids. Germline-derived CDR1 and CDR2 are LNHNV and YYDKDF (reference sequence). V was pared by 0 bases and J by 4 bases, with 16 bases between. After isolation, RNA underwent reverse transcription to generate cDNA as the sequencing template. Profiled with immunoSEQ multiplex PCR; TCRdb holds only in-frame clones, not every one. The table records 85,000 to 110,000 clones, around three fifths of them present only once. This clone has a handful of counts. This receptor was identified in a human donor in good health. This rearrangement joins TRBV15 to TRBJ1-5, with D perhaps matching TRBD1 (5 bases). The sequencing input was CD4+ T cells sorted from blood. The CDR3 protein is CATSRETTGTVNQPQHF. The CDR3 nucleotides read TGTGCCACCAGCAGAGAGACGACCGGGACGGTAAATCAGCCCCAGCATTTT.